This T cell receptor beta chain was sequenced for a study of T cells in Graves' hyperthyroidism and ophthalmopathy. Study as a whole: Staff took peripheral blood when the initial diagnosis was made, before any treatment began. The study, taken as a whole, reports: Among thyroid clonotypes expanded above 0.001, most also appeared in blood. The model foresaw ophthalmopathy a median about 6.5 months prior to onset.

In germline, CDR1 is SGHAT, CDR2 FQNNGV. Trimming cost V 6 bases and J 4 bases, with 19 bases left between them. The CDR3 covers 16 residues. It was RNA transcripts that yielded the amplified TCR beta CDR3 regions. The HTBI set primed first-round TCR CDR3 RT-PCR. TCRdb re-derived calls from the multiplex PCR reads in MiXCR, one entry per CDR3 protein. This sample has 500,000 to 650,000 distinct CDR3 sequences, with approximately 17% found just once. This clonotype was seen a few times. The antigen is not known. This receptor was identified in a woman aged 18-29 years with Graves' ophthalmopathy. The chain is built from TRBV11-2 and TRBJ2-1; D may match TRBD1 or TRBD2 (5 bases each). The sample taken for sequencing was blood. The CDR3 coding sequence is TGTGCCAGCAGAACATATCAGGGAGATCGTTACAATGAGCAGTTCTTC. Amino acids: CASRTYQGDRYNEQFF.